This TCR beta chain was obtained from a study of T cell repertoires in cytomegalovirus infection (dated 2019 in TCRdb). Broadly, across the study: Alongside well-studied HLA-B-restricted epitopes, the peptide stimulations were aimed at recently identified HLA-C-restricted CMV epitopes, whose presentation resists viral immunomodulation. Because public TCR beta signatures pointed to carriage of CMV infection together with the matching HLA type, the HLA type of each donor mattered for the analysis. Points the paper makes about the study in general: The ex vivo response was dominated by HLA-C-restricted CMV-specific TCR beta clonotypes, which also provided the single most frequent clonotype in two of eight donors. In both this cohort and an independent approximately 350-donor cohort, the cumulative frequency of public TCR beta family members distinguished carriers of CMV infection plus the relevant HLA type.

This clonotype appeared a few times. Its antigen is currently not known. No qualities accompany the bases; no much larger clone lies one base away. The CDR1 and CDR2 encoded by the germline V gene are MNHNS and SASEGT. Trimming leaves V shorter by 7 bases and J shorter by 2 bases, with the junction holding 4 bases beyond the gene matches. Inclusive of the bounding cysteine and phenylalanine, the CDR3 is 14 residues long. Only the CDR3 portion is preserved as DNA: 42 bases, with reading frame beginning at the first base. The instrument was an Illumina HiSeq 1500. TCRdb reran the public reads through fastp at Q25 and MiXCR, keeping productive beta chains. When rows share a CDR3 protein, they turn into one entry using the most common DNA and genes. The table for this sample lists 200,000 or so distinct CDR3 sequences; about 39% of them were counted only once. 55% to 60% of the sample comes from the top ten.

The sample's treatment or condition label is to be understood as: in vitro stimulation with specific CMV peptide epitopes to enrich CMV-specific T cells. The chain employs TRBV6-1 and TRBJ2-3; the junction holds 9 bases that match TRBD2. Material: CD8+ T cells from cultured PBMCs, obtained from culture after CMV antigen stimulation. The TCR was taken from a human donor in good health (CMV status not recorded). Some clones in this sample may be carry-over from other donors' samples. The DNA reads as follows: TGTGCCAGCACCCTAGCGGGAAACACAGATACGCAGTATTTT. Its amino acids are CASTLAGNTDTQYF.